This is a list of T cell receptor beta chains from one sample in a study of CD8 T cells in ankylosing spondylitis. Each CDR3 protein is one row after TCRdb ran MiXCR on the 5' RACE reads. This table holds approximately 290,000 distinct CDR3 sequences, about 20% found once. The sequencing sample was made of blood, either unsorted or a sorted T cell fraction (not recorded which). The receptors were sampled from a female donor with ankylosing spondylitis or in good health (not recorded which). Each CDR3 is given with its conserved first and last residue. A D gene is named only where the DNA matches it firmly. The size of a clone is reported for some rows only, either as once, few or many, or as a class for expanded clones.

v_gene,abundance,d_gene,j_gene,len,CDR3aa,CDR3nt
TRBV20-1,.,.,TRBJ2-1,15,CSAHLARGLDNEQFF,TGCAGTGCCCACTTGGCCAGGGGCCTCGACAATGAGCAGTTCTTC
TRBV12-3/TRBV12-4,many,.,TRBJ1-5,15,CASSLAQGRDQPQHF,TGTGCCAGCAGTTTGGCTCAGGGAAGGGATCAGCCCCAGCATTTT
TRBV20-1,many,.,TRBJ2-6,13,CSAGSTGANVLTF,TGCAGTGCAGGTAGTACCGGGGCCAACGTCCTGACTTTC
TRBV5-1,few,TRBD2,TRBJ2-1,14,CASSPRSRGYEQFF,TGCGCCAGCAGCCCCCGATCGCGGGGGTACGAGCAGTTCTTC
TRBV9,few,.,TRBJ1-6,15,CASSEVGAGTSPLHF,TGTGCCAGCAGCGAGGTCGGGGCAGGAACTTCACCCCTCCACTTT
TRBV29-1,once,.,TRBJ1-1,13,CSVEVGFYTEAFF,TGCAGCGTTGAAGTAGGCTTCTACACTGAAGCTTTCTTT
TRBV4-2,once,TRBD1,TRBJ2-7,16,CASRRAHRQGTYEQYF,TGTGCCAGCAGGCGAGCCCACCGACAGGGGACCTACGAGCAGTACTTC
TRBV25-1,.,TRBD2,TRBJ2-1,14,CASSVGGSFSEQFF,TGTGCCAGCAGTGTAGGCGGGAGTTTCAGTGAGCAGTTCTTC
TRBV7-9,.,.,TRBJ2-7,14,CASSPTVSSYEQYF,TGTGCCAGCAGCCCCACGGTGAGCTCCTACGAGCAGTACTTC
TRBV18,.,.,TRBJ2-1,13,CASSPLEGSEQFF,TGTGCCAGCTCACCCCTAGAGGGTAGCGAGCAGTTCTTC
TRBV20-1,.,TRBD2,TRBJ2-3,14,CSARRGLGTDTQYF,TGCAGTGCTAGAAGGGGACTAGGAACAGATACGCAGTATTTT
TRBV6-2/TRBV6-3,many,TRBD2,TRBJ2-5,13,CASSLGLGETQYF,TGTGCCAGCAGTCTGGGACTAGGAGAGACCCAGTACTTC
TRBV3-1,few,.,TRBJ1-2,14,CASSQTEGGAGYTF,TGTGCCAGCAGCCAAACCGAGGGAGGGGCGGGCTACACCTTC
TRBV29-1,many,.,TRBJ1-6,13,CSAGGHPNSPLHF,TGCAGCGCTGGGGGACACCCTAATTCACCCCTCCACTTT
TRBV20-1,few,TRBD2,TRBJ2-7,16,CSASRVKTSGKYEQYF,TGCAGTGCTAGCCGAGTAAAGACTAGCGGGAAGTACGAGCAGTACTTC
TRBV12-3/TRBV12-4,few,TRBD2,TRBJ2-4,17,CASSSTGGGVPKNIQYF,TGTGCCAGCAGTTCGACGGGGGGGGGTGTACCCAAAAACATTCAGTACTTC
TRBV20-1,few,.,TRBJ1-1,14,CSATSRVRGTEAFF,TGCAGTGCTACTTCCAGGGTAAGGGGCACTGAAGCTTTCTTT
TRBV12-3/TRBV12-4,.,.,TRBJ1-2,16,CASSLGRTAANYGYTF,TGTGCCAGCAGTTTAGGAAGGACAGCAGCTAACTATGGCTACACCTTC
TRBV29-1,.,.,TRBJ2-5,12,CSVRTLQETQYF,TGCAGCGTTAGAACTCTGCAAGAGACCCAGTACTTC
TRBV24-1,.,TRBD1,TRBJ2-1,15,CATSGTDRVLDEQFF,TGTGCCACCAGTGGCACGGACAGGGTCTTGGATGAGCAGTTCTTC
TRBV5-1,few,.,TRBJ1-3,15,CASSLGLTSGNTIYF,TGCGCCAGCAGCTTGGGATTGACCTCTGGAAACACCATATATTTT
TRBV6-1,.,.,TRBJ1-1,13,CASRGGVWTEAFF,TGTGCCAGCAGGGGCGGGGTATGGACTGAAGCTTTCTTT
TRBV5-1,few,.,TRBJ2-7,13,CASSLSATWEQYF,TGCGCCAGCAGCCTCTCAGCGACTTGGGAGCAGTACTTC
TRBV4-2,.,.,TRBJ2-5,12,CASSQQTSAQYF,TGTGCCAGCAGCCAACAGACCTCAGCCCAGTACTTC
TRBV7-3,.,TRBD2,TRBJ2-1,20,CASSLRRGLAGGIGNNEQFF,TGTGCCAGCAGCTTAAGACGAGGACTAGCGGGAGGTATAGGGAACAATGAGCAGTTCTTC
TRBV28,few,.,TRBJ1-2,14,CASSSPADRGGYTF,TGTGCCAGCAGCTCCCCGGCCGACCGGGGGGGCTACACCTTC
TRBV20-1,few,TRBD2,TRBJ2-3,14,CSAHLAGSADTQYF,TGCAGTGCACACCTAGCGGGATCCGCAGATACGCAGTATTTT